One sample yielded the 8 T cell receptor beta chains listed below, sequenced in a study of OX40 agonist ivuxolimab in advanced cancers. Profiling relied on immunoSEQ multiplex PCR, and the TCRdb table lists in-frame clones only, not all of them. The data show some 44,000 clones, approximately 86% seen once. Sequenced material: CD4+ or CD8+ T cells sorted from blood, taken in a trial of the OX40 agonist ivuxolimab. All receptors derive from an adult with an advanced solid tumor such as melanoma, head and neck, liver or kidney cancer.

For the CDR3, the DNA is TGTGCCAGCAGCCCTAGGGTAGCGAAAGAGACCCAGTACTTC. Its protein product is CASSPRVAKETQYF. This chain links TRBV7-8 with TRBJ2-5, with a possible D match to TRBD2 (5 bases). Trimming removed 5 bases at V and 3 bases at J, with 13 bases between. The germline gives CDR1 SGHVS, CDR2 FQNEAQ. This CDR3 has 14 amino acids.

V is TRBV27 and J is TRBJ2-5, with D possibly being TRBD2 (5 bases). Between the trimmed V and J ends, which lost 3 bases and 5 bases, there was a span of 13 bases. The CDR3 loop spans 14 amino acids. Germline lookup yields CDR1 MNHEY and CDR2 SMNVEV (reference sequence). The CDR3 DNA follows: TGTGCCAGCAGTTTGTCGCCCTCGGGGGAGACCCAGTACTTC. This codes for CASSLSPSGETQYF.

The chain is built from TRBV4-2 and TRBJ1-2, with 9 bases identical to TRBD1. The germline V gene encodes CDR1 LGHNA and CDR2 YNFKEQ. The CDR3 is 14 residues long. The V and J ends lost 6 bases and 7 bases, in that order; junction bases with no gene match: 9. This CDR3 is CASSPGTGWRGYTF. The CDR3 DNA follows: TGTGCCAGCAGTCCCGGGACAGGGTGGCGTGGCTACACCTTC.

In DNA form, the CDR3 reads TGTGCCAGCACCCCTAGCGGGGGAAAAGAGACCCAGTACTTC. This codes for CASTPSGGKETQYF. This chain connects TRBV5-6 to TRBJ2-5, with 10 bases matching TRBD2. The germline gives CDR1 SGHDT, CDR2 YYEEEE. This CDR3 region has 14 residues. The V gene end was trimmed by 6 bases and the J gene end by 3 bases; junction bases not matched to a gene: 5.

This sequence joins TRBV6-6 and TRBJ1-4; TRBD1 agrees at 9 bases. Trimming cost V 6 bases and J 7 bases; bases outside gene matches: 9. The germline V gene encodes CDR1 MNHNY and CDR2 SVGAGI (reference sequence). The CDR3 spans 15 residues. DNA for the CDR3: TGTGCCAGCAGCCTGACAGGGGGAAACGGTGAAAAACTGTTTTTT. Its protein product is CASSLTGGNGEKLFF.

The chain has TRBV6-1 and TRBJ1-5; D is ambiguous. CDR1 and CDR2 (germline): MNHNS, SASEGT. The CDR3 is 11 residues long. Between the trimmed V and J ends, which lost 9 bases and 7 bases, there was a span of 10 bases. The CDR3, as DNA: TGTGCCAGTGGAGAGGAACAGCCCCAGCATTTT. As protein: CASGEEQPQHF.

The chain has TRBV7-2 and TRBJ1-4; 7 bases are shared with TRBD1. Unmatched junction bases numbered 7, after V lost 6 bases and J lost 3 bases. Looked up from germline, CDR1 is SGHTA and CDR2 is FQGNSA. The CDR3 loop spans 15 amino acids. As DNA, the CDR3 is TGTGCCAGCAGGGGCAAGGGGGCAGCTAATGAAAAACTGTTTTTT. Translation: CASRGKGAANEKLFF.

This chain links TRBV2 with TRBJ2-1; the D is unclear. The germline V gene has CDR1 SNHLY and CDR2 FYNNEI. The length of the CDR3 is 13 residues. Trimming pared 7 bases from V and 4 bases from J, leaving 11 bases between. CDR3 sequence: CASTYGLYNEQFF. The CDR3, as DNA: TGTGCCAGCACTTACGGTTTATACAATGAGCAGTTCTTC.